Listed below are T cell receptor beta chains from one sample, sequenced in a study of shared clonotypes between healthy human individuals. Only in-frame clones appear in the TCRdb table, and some are missing; sequencing was by immunoSEQ multiplex PCR. The sample shows approximately 530,000 clones, almost 97% of them seen only once. The sample taken for sequencing was naive CD4+ T cells sorted from blood. These receptors were collected from a woman in her 30s in good health. Both conserved end residues are part of each CDR3. Fields, in order: clone size, CDR3 length, J gene, V gene, D gene, CDR3 DNA, CDR3 protein. D genes are given only for firm matches. Clone size is given for some rows only: seen once, a few or many times, or a class if the clone is expanded.

>-|13|TRBJ2-7|TRBV9|-
TGTGCCAGCAGCGTAGTCGGGGACTACGAGCAGTACTTC
CASSVVGDYEQYF
>-|14|TRBJ1-3|TRBV6-6|-
TGTGCCAGCAGTCCATACAGCTCTGGAAACACCATATATTTT
CASSPYSSGNTIYF
>-|17|TRBJ1-4|TRBV4-1|-
TGCGCCAGCAGCCCTCGGCATCTGGGGGGTTTTTATGAAAAACTGTTTTTT
CASSPRHLGGFYEKLFF
>once|14|TRBJ2-5|TRBV19|-
TGTGCCAGTAGTCAACAGGGAGTCCAAGAGACCCAGTACTTC
CASSQQGVQETQYF
>-|12|TRBJ2-7|TRBV28|-
TGTGCCAGCAGTCCCCACAGGGTCGAGCAGTACTTC
CASSPHRVEQYF
>-|16|TRBJ2-7|TRBV7-8|TRBD2
TGTGCCAGCAGCTTAGATGCTAGCGGGAGCTCCTACGAGCAGTACTTC
CASSLDASGSSYEQYF
>-|15|TRBJ1-4|TRBV18|-
TGTGCCAGCTCACCTCAGGCAACCGGCAATGAAAAACTGTTTTTT
CASSPQATGNEKLFF
>-|13|TRBJ1-2|TRBV19|-
TGTGCCAGTAGTACCAACCGGGACCGTGACTACACCTTC
CASSTNRDRDYTF
>-|16|TRBJ2-2|TRBV4-2|TRBD2
TGTGCCAGCAGCCAGCCAGCGGGATCCAACACCGGGGAGCTGTTTTTT
CASSQPAGSNTGELFF
>-|15|TRBJ2-2|TRBV7-3|-
TGTGCCAGCAGCCCTACGGACGGTAACACCGGGGAGCTGTTTTTT
CASSPTDGNTGELFF
>-|12|TRBJ2-7|TRBV28|-
TGTGCCAGCAGTGAGAGCCTCTACGAGCAGTACTTC
CASSESLYEQYF
>-|13|TRBJ2-7|TRBV9|-
TGTGCCAGGGTATTGGGGCTTAGGAACGAGCAGTACTTC
CARVLGLRNEQYF
>-|16|TRBJ2-7|TRBV6-5|-
TGTGCCAGCAGTTACTCGGGGCGGGCTACTTCCTACGAGCAGTACTTC
CASSYSGRATSYEQYF
>-|16|TRBJ2-7|TRBV10-2|TRBD2
TGCGCCAGCAGTGAATTTACTAGCGGGAGTTGGTACGAGCAGTACTTC
CASSEFTSGSWYEQYF
>-|16|TRBJ2-3|TRBV11-2|TRBD1
TGTGCCAGCAGCCCGGGACAGGGGTATGGTACGGATACGCAGTATTTT
CASSPGQGYGTDTQYF
>once|15|TRBJ2-7|TRBV5-1|-
TGCGCCAGCAGCTCGAACCGGGACGCAACCTACGAGCAGTACTTC
CASSSNRDATYEQYF
>-|20|TRBJ1-5|TRBV4-2|-
TGTGCCAGCAGCCCAGAAGCGAAGGGTTCTATACCGTTGATTCATCAGCCCCAGCATTTT
CASSPEAKGSIPLIHQPQHF
>-|12|TRBJ2-7|TRBV6-6|-
TGTGCCAGCAGTGATGGACCCTACGAGCAGTACTTC
CASSDGPYEQYF
>-|12|TRBJ1-1|TRBV18|-
TGTGCCAGCTCACCTTTCAACACTGAAGCTTTCTTT
CASSPFNTEAFF
>-|17|TRBJ2-2|TRBV9|TRBD2
TGTGCCAGCAGCGTACTAGCGGGAGGGGAGGTGGTCGGGGAGCTGTTTTTT
CASSVLAGGEVVGELFF
>-|16|TRBJ2-3|TRBV7-6|-
TGTGCCAGCAGCTCCTCAGGATTAACCCGCACAGATACGCAGTATTTT
CASSSSGLTRTDTQYF
>-|15|TRBJ1-5|TRBV28|-
TGTGCCAGCAGTTTATTGAGACAGGGCAATCAGCCCCAGCATTTT
CASSLLRQGNQPQHF
>-|12|TRBJ2-7|TRBV2|-
TGTGCCAGCAGTGAAAGAGTCGACGAGCAGTACTTC
CASSERVDEQYF
>-|12|TRBJ1-6|TRBV27|-
TGTGCCAGCAGTAACAGGGTAGCACCCCTCCACTTT
CASSNRVAPLHF
>-|15|TRBJ2-1|TRBV28|-
TGTGCCAGCAGTTTGGGGACAAACGCTTACAATGAGCAGTTCTTC
CASSLGTNAYNEQFF
>-|15|TRBJ2-3|TRBV11-2|TRBD1
TGTGCCAGCAGGCGGACAGGGGGCATCACAGATACGCAGTATTTT
CASRRTGGITDTQYF
>-|17|TRBJ2-6|TRBV6-1|TRBD1
TGTGCCAGCAGTGAGGCGACAGGGTCCTCTGGGGCCAACGTCCTGACTTTC
CASSEATGSSGANVLTF
>-|14|TRBJ1-1|TRBV5-1|TRBD1
TGCGCCAGCAGTTATGGACAGGGAGAAGCTAAAGCTTTCTTT
CASSYGQGEAKAFF
>-|14|TRBJ1-2|TRBV15|-
TGTGCCACCAGCAGAGGGTCCTATATGGATGGCTACACCTTC
CATSRGSYMDGYTF
>-|16|TRBJ1-5|TRBV18|-
TGTGCCAGCTCACCATTCGTGGCGGAGAGCAATCAGCCCCAGCATTTT
CASSPFVAESNQPQHF
>-|16|TRBJ2-1|TRBV5-1|TRBD1
TGCGCCAGCAGCAGACAGGGATACGGACAAAACAATGAGCAGTTCTTC
CASSRQGYGQNNEQFF
>-|15|TRBJ1-2|TRBV18|TRBD1
TGTGCCAGCTCATCGGGGACAGGAGCTAACTATGGCTACACCTTC
CASSSGTGANYGYTF
>-|16|TRBJ2-3|TRBV19|-
-
CATRQTEYFGPDTQYF
>once|12|TRBJ1-4|TRBV4-2|-
TGTGCCAGCAGCCAAGACGATGAAAAACTGTTTTTT
CASSQDDEKLFF
>-|14|TRBJ2-2|TRBV7-9|-
TGTGCCAGCAGCACCGGGACTTACACCGGGGAGCTGTTTTTT
CASSTGTYTGELFF
>-|14|TRBJ2-3|TRBV15|TRBD2
TGTGCCACCAGCAGTGGGGGGGACACAGATACGCAGTATTTT
CATSSGGDTDTQYF
>-|13|TRBJ2-5|TRBV18|-
TGTGCCAGCTCGCAGGGTCTCCAAGAGACCCAGTACTTC
CASSQGLQETQYF
>-|14|TRBJ2-7|TRBV7-9|-
TGTGCCAGCAGCCCGCAGGGGCACTCCTACGAGCAGTACTTC
CASSPQGHSYEQYF
>few|14|TRBJ2-7|TRBV5-1|-
TGCGCCAGCAGCGCGGACCCCCAGTCCTACGAGCAGTACTTC
CASSADPQSYEQYF
>-|14|TRBJ1-1|TRBV14|TRBD1
TGTGCCAGCAGCCAGCAGGGGGGGAACACTGAAGCTTTCTTT
CASSQQGGNTEAFF
>once|18|TRBJ1-1|TRBV19|TRBD1
TGTGCCAGTAGAAGGAGAACCGGGACAGGGGTGAGAGACACTGAAGCTTTCTTT
CASRRRTGTGVRDTEAFF
>-|14|TRBJ2-3|TRBV2|TRBD2
TGTGCCAGCAGTGCCGGGAGGGACACAGATACGCAGTATTTT
CASSAGRDTDTQYF
>-|17|TRBJ2-7|TRBV4-1|-
TGCGCCAGCAGCCAAGATCGGACCATAGGGACTCTACACGAGCAGTACTTC
CASSQDRTIGTLHEQYF
>-|15|TRBJ2-3|TRBV27|-
TGTGCCAGCGGTGTTCCAACGGGAGTGTCAGATACGCAGTATTTT
CASGVPTGVSDTQYF
>-|13|TRBJ1-2|TRBV28|-
TGTGCCAGCAGTCTTCTAGGGGGTGGTGGCTACACCTTC
CASSLLGGGGYTF
>-|12|TRBJ1-6|TRBV4-2|-
TGTGCCAGCAGCCTAGACCTTTCACCCCTCCACTTT
CASSLDLSPLHF
>-|18|TRBJ2-6|TRBV5-1|TRBD1
TGCGCCAGCAGCCTAATAGCAGGGGGTTACTCTGGGGCCAACGTCCTGACTTTC
CASSLIAGGYSGANVLTF
>-|13|TRBJ1-2|TRBV28|TRBD1
TGTGCCAGCAGGGGAACAGGGGCCTATGGCTACACCTTC
CASRGTGAYGYTF
>-|15|TRBJ2-7|TRBV28|-
TGTGCCAGCACCATACCGGGCGGAAGCTCCTACGAGCAGTACTTC
CASTIPGGSSYEQYF
>-|14|TRBJ2-7|TRBV19|TRBD2
TGTGCCAGTAGTCGGACTAGCGGGAGCTACGAGCAGTACTTC
CASSRTSGSYEQYF